A single sample gave rise to the 14 T cell receptor beta chains below, sequenced in a study of T-cell memory formation after mild COVID-19. TCRdb re-derived calls from the 5' RACE reads in MiXCR, one entry per CDR3 protein. The data show some 600,000 distinct CDR3 sequences, 17% seen once. Sequencing input: PBMCs or a T cell subset sorted from them (not recorded which). The receptor source for this set is an adult woman who had mild COVID-19 (a few samples of this study predate the infection). Cell type and time point are not known.

This sequence joins TRBV7-2 and TRBJ2-5, with 8 bases matching TRBD1. The CDR3 totals 15 residues. Unmatched junction bases numbered 5, after V lost 2 bases and J lost 3 bases. Germline V gene sequence: CDR1 SGHTA, CDR2 FQGNSA. CDR3 DNA: TGTGCCAGCAGCTTAATGGTGACAGGGGAAGAGACCCAGTACTTC. Amino acid sequence: CASSLMVTGEETQYF.

V gene TRBV10-3 combines with J gene TRBJ2-7; 8 bases line up with TRBD1. Germline V CDR1 and CDR2: ENHRY, SYGVKD. The V gene end was trimmed by 0 bases and the J gene end by 0 bases; junction bases not matched to a gene: 7. The CDR3 sequence is 17 residues long. In DNA form, the CDR3 reads TGTGCCATCAGTGAGTCTGGTACAGGGGGATACTCCTACGAGCAGTACTTC. Its protein product is CAISESGTGGYSYEQYF.

The chain recombines TRBV12-3 or TRBV12-4 with TRBJ2-1; TRBD2 matches 15 bases. The CDR3 is made up of 18 amino acids. V lost 6 bases to trimming and J lost 0 bases; unmatched junction nucleotides: 6. The CDR3 region is CASRVGLAGGPSYNEQFF. The CDR3 nucleotides are TGTGCCAGCAGGGTCGGACTAGCGGGAGGGCCCTCCTACAATGAGCAGTTCTTC.

This clonotype was seen more than once but under ten times. The V gene is TRBV7-9, the J gene TRBJ2-1, with 7 bases aligning to TRBD1. The CDR3 covers 15 residues. With 3 bases clipped from V and 4 bases from J, the junction kept 6 bases outside the gene matches. Germline lookup yields CDR1 SEHNR and CDR2 FQNEAQ (reference sequence). The DNA for the CDR3 is TGTGCCAGCAGCTTCGGGGACAGCCGTTACAATGAGCAGTTCTTC. Translating gives CASSFGDSRYNEQFF.

The rearrangement joins TRBV5-5 to TRBJ1-4, with D hard to call. CDR1 is SGHKS and CDR2 is YYEKEE in the germline V gene (reference sequence). V shed 0 bases and J shed 7 bases, with 7 bases lying between them. This CDR3 region has 13 residues. The CDR3 loop reads CASSLEPGEKLFF. CDR3 nucleotides: TGTGCCAGCAGCTTGGAGCCCGGTGAAAAACTGTTTTTT. The full variable domain, with the rest looked up from reference TRBV5-5 and TRBJ1-4, is DAGVTQSPTHLIKTRGQQVTLRCSPISGHKSVSWYQQVLGQGPQFIFQYYEKEERGRGNFPDRFSARQFPNYSSELNVNALLLGDSALYLCASSLEPGEKLFFGSGTQLSVL.

This clonotype was detected a few times. The chain uses TRBV6-6 and TRBJ2-3; 9 bases line up with TRBD2. Germline V gene data show CDR1 as MNHNY and CDR2 as SVGAGI (reference sequence). There are 16 residues in the CDR3. The ends lost 2 bases at V and 7 bases at J; junction bases unmatched: 10. CDR3 nucleotide sequence: TGTGCCAGCAGTTACGGAGCTGGGCTAGCGGGGAATACGCAGTATTTT. Translating it yields CASSYGAGLAGNTQYF.

In this sample, this clonotype turned up a few times. The chain has TRBV5-1 and TRBJ2-3, with D maybe TRBD2 (5 bases). CDR1 and CDR2 (germline): SGHRS, YFSETQ. The length of the CDR3 is 14 residues. The V end was cut by 4 bases, the J end by 5 bases, with 14 bases between. The CDR3 here is CASSPGLYGDTQYF. Written as DNA, the CDR3 is TGCGCCAGCAGCCCCGGACTTTACGGAGATACGCAGTATTTT.

There are many counts of this clonotype. The rearrangement links TRBV7-2 to TRBJ2-7, with 8 positions matching TRBD2. Trimming removed 1 base from V and 0 bases from J; junction bases left unmatched: 8. Germline assignment: CDR1 SGHTA and CDR2 FQGNSA. The CDR3 runs to 17 residues. The CDR3 sequence: CASSLGTGGRSSYEQYF. The CDR3 DNA sequence: TGTGCCAGCAGCTTAGGCACGGGAGGGCGCTCCTCCTACGAGCAGTACTTC.

This clonotype was counted a few times. V usage is TRBV5-6 and J usage is TRBJ1-1, with no clear D. V was cut by 1 base and J by 1 base, with 8 bases left in between. The germline V gene has CDR1 SGHDT and CDR2 YYEEEE. The CDR3 loop spans 14 amino acids. The CDR3 bases are TGTGCCAGCAGCTTGTTGGGGAAGAACACTGAAGCTTTCTTT. Translated, it gives CASSLLGKNTEAFF.

The chain combines TRBV9 with TRBJ2-1, with unresolved D. Between the trimmed V and J ends, which lost 4 bases and 8 bases, there was a span of 13 bases. Germline V gene sequence: CDR1 SGDLS, CDR2 YYNGEE. The CDR3 spans 13 residues. The CDR3 loop reads CASSSDPNDEQFF. CDR3 DNA sequence: TGTGCCAGCAGCTCCGACCCAAACGATGAGCAGTTCTTC.

The gene calls are TRBV12-3 or TRBV12-4 and TRBJ1-5; D unclear. CDR3 length: 13 amino acids. V was trimmed by 1 base and J by 5 bases, leaving 6 bases between them. The CDR3 is CASSLERDQPQHF. The CDR3 DNA reads TGTGCCAGCAGTTTAGAGCGGGATCAGCCCCAGCATTTT.

This clonotype was counted only a few times. The chain is built from TRBV6-2 or TRBV6-3 and TRBJ2-3, with D possibly matching TRBD1 (5 bases). The V end was cut by 2 bases, the J end by 7 bases, with 10 bases between. This CDR3 has 13 amino acids. The germline V gene encodes CDR1 MNHEY and CDR2 SVGEGT. The CDR3 DNA reads as TGTGCCAGCAGTTACCAGGACAAATATACGCAGTATTTT. Translated: CASSYQDKYTQYF.

This clonotype turned up a few times. The chain links TRBV6-1 to TRBJ1-4, with D perhaps matching TRBD1 (6 bases). Germline V gene lookup returns CDR1 MNHNS and CDR2 SASEGT. This CDR3 region has 15 residues. Trimming took off 3 bases at V and 5 bases at J, with 13 bases between the two ends. The CDR3 loop is CASSDGQLLNEKLFF. In nucleotides, the CDR3 is TGTGCCAGCAGTGACGGACAGCTGTTAAATGAAAAACTGTTTTTT.

This clonotype appeared a few times. This chain connects TRBV30 to TRBJ2-1; D is unresolved. The CDR3 loop spans 11 amino acids. The V end was cut by 1 base, the J end by 6 bases, with 4 bases between. Germline V CDR1 and CDR2: GTSNPN, SVGIG (reference sequence). In DNA, the CDR3 is TGTGCCTGGAGTGCGGCCAATGAGCAGTTCTTC. This codes for CAWSAANEQFF. Based on the CDR3 plus reference TRBV30 and TRBJ2-1, the full variable domain is SQTIHQWPATLVQPVGSPLSLECTVEGTSNPNLYWYRQAAGRGLQLLFYSVGIGQISSEVPQNLSASRPQDRQFILSSKKLLLSDSGFYLCAWSAANEQFFGPGTRLTVL.